One sample yielded the 9 T cell receptor beta chains listed below, sequenced in a study of identical twins. TCRdb called the 5' RACE reads again in MiXCR, with one record for every CDR3 protein. The top ten clones hold approximately 0.52% of a sample with 350,000 to 600,000 distinct CDR3 sequences, approximately 14% of them seen once. The same specimen was also included in a second study, on yellow fever vaccine responses in identical twins.

Sequenced input: CD4+ T cells sorted from blood. The receptor set was obtained from a woman aged 18-29 years in good health.

In this sample, this clonotype turned up a few times. The rearrangement links TRBV5-1 to TRBJ2-5, with TRBD2 matching 9 bases. Losses at the gene ends were 5 bases for V and 1 base for J; bases not matched to a gene: 15. The germline gives CDR1 SGHRS, CDR2 YFSETQ. The CDR3 covers 18 residues. The CDR3 region is CASSPSYPSGVTQETQYF. CDR3 nucleotides: TGCGCCAGCAGTCCCTCGTACCCTAGCGGGGTCACCCAAGAGACCCAGTACTTC.

The chain links TRBV12-3 or TRBV12-4 to TRBJ2-3, with D hard to call. Trimming took 7 bases from V and 6 from J, leaving 5 bases between them. There are 10 residues in the CDR3. The CDR3 DNA reads TGTGCCAGCAATGGCGATACGCAGTATTTT. This encodes CASNGDTQYF.

This clonotype came up a few times. V usage is TRBV5-6 and J usage is TRBJ2-5; 11 bases are shared with TRBD2. The CDR3 runs 15 residues. J was trimmed by 8 bases and V by 1 base; bases with no gene match: 7. The germline V gene encodes CDR1 SGHDT and CDR2 YYEEEE. The chain's CDR3 is CASSLWPLAGATQYF. As DNA, the CDR3 is TGTGCCAGCAGCTTGTGGCCACTAGCGGGAGCTACCCAGTACTTC. The variable domain in full, completed from reference TRBV5-6 and TRBJ2-5, reads DAGVTQSPTHLIKTRGQQVTLRCSPKSGHDTVSWYQQALGQGPQFIFQYYEEEERQRGNFPDRFSGHQFPNYSSELNVNALLLGDSALYLCASSLWPLAGATQYFGPGTRLLVL.

The gene calls are TRBV28 and TRBJ2-1; TRBD1 is a possible D gene (5 bases). Trimming pared 2 bases from V and 10 bases from J, leaving 18 bases between. Germline CDR1 reads MDHEN; CDR2 reads SYDVKM. The CDR3 has 15 amino acids. The CDR3 sequence is CASSLGGATVREQFF. CDR3 in DNA: TGTGCCAGCAGTTTAGGTGGGGCGACCGTCAGAGAGCAGTTCTTC.

This clonotype has a count of ten or more. This chain joins TRBV24-1 and TRBJ2-1, with D maybe TRBD1 (5 bases). The V gene's germline CDR1 is KGHDR and CDR2 SFDVKD. The CDR3 sequence is 13 residues long. V was shortened by 4 bases and J by 6 bases, with 9 bases between the two germline ends. This CDR3 is CATSEGAPNEQFF. DNA of the CDR3: TGTGCCACCAGTGAAGGGGCCCCCAATGAGCAGTTCTTC.

V usage is TRBV7-3 and J usage is TRBJ2-3; the match to TRBD2 covers 9 bases. The CDR3 covers 16 residues. V dropped 5 bases and J dropped 2; count of bases not matched to a gene: 8. Per the germline V gene, CDR1 is SGHTA and CDR2 is FQGTGA. Here the CDR3 reads CASSPTTSGITDTQYF. The CDR3 DNA sequence: TGTGCCAGCAGCCCCACGACTAGCGGTATCACAGATACGCAGTATTTT.

The chain combines TRBV7-2 with TRBJ2-7; 8 bases fit TRBD1. CDR3 length: 16 residues. Germline CDR1 reads SGHTA; CDR2 reads FQGNSA. Losses at the gene ends were 6 bases for V and 4 bases for J; bases not matched to a gene: 14. CDR3: CASSSQGAQAHYEQYF. The CDR3 DNA is TGTGCCAGCAGTTCTCAGGGGGCGCAGGCCCATTACGAGCAGTACTTC.

V is TRBV2 and J is TRBJ2-5; the match to TRBD1 covers 10 bases. Germline V gene sequence: CDR1 SNHLY, CDR2 FYNNEI. Trimming cost V 8 bases and J 3 bases; bases outside gene matches: 9. The CDR3 runs 15 residues. DNA of the CDR3: TGTGCCAGCCCACAGGACAGGGGGGTGAAAGAGACCCAGTACTTC. Translated, it gives CASPQDRGVKETQYF. Full variable domain (remainder filled in from reference TRBV2 and TRBJ2-5): EPEVTQTPSHQVTQMGQEVILRCVPISNHLYFYWYRQILGQKVEFLVSFYNNEISEKSEIFDDQFSVERPDGSNFTLKIRSTKLEDSAMYFCASPQDRGVKETQYFGPGTRLLVL.

In its sample, this clonotype was seen a few times. The chain links TRBV13 to TRBJ2-3; 12 bases line up with TRBD1. With 4 bases clipped from V and 5 bases from J, the junction kept 4 bases outside the gene matches. The CDR3 consists of 15 residues. Looked up from germline, CDR1 is PRHDT and CDR2 is FYEKMQ (reference sequence). The CDR3 nucleotides are TGTGCCAGCAGCTCCCGGGACAGGGGGCGAGATACGCAGTATTTT. The encoded protein is CASSSRDRGRDTQYF.